These 4 T cell receptor beta chains share one sample of origin, sequenced in a study of cytomegalovirus exposure and HLA in healthy donors. The PCR contained 60 Vbeta and 13 Jbeta primers. Profiling relied on immunoSEQ multiplex PCR, and the TCRdb table lists in-frame clones only, not all of them. The sample records about 150,000 clones, around 72% being singletons. Sequencing was carried out using PBMCs. These receptors originate from a man younger than 30 in good health and CMV-seronegative.

There are a few counts of this clone. This chain links TRBV10-1 with TRBJ2-1, with TRBD2 as a possible D gene (6 bases). Germline CDR1 and CDR2: WNHNN and SYGVQD (reference sequence). V gave up 4 bases and J gave up 9 bases, with 19 bases separating them. This CDR3 comprises 15 residues. Written as DNA, the CDR3 is TGCGCCAGCAGTGCCACCGGGACTCTCCGAGGTGAGCAGTTCTTC. As protein: CASSATGTLRGEQFF.

The gene calls are TRBV19 and TRBJ2-1; 11 nucleotides match TRBD2. The CDR3 has 15 residues. Germline V lookup: CDR1 LNHDA, CDR2 SQIVND (reference sequence). J gave up 7 bases and V 5 bases, and 7 bases lay outside the gene matches. DNA of the CDR3: TGTGCCAGTAGTCTACTAGCGGGAGCGGGAAATGAGCAGTTCTTC. This sequence encodes CASSLLAGAGNEQFF.

The rearrangement uses TRBV7-2 and TRBJ2-7, with TRBD2 matching over 10 bases. The J segment lost 2 bases and the V segment lost 3 bases, leaving 10 bases of the junction unmatched. This CDR3 has 17 residues. Germline CDR1 is SGHTA and CDR2 is FQGNSA. CDR3 loop: CASSFPLTGTSAYEQYF. CDR3 DNA: TGTGCCAGCAGCTTTCCTCTAACCGGGACTAGCGCCTACGAGCAGTACTTC.

The chain links TRBV5-1 to TRBJ1-4, with 11 bases identical to TRBD1. The ends lost 0 bases at V and 7 bases at J; junction bases unmatched: 2. CDR1 and CDR2 (germline): SGHRS, YFSETQ. CDR3 length: 15 amino acids. The CDR3 here is CASSLEGTGGEKLFF. CDR3 sequence (DNA): TGCGCCAGCAGCTTGGAAGGGACAGGGGGTGAAAAACTGTTTTTT.